These 2 T cell receptor beta chains were sequenced from one sample in a study of blood T cell repertoires in COVID-19. Measured with immunoSEQ multiplex PCR; TCRdb has only the in-frame clones, and not every one. The table records about 220,000 clones, 65% to 90% of them present only once. Sample: peripheral blood. The receptors shown here come from a middle-aged man with active or convalescent COVID-19.

This rearrangement joins TRBV7-9 to TRBJ2-2; 14 positions match TRBD2. This CDR3 contains 15 residues. J lost 5 bases, V lost 5 bases, and 1 base had no gene match. The germline gives CDR1 SEHNR, CDR2 FQNEAQ (reference sequence). CDR3 amino acids: CASSRTSGGTGELFF. The CDR3 nucleotides read TGTGCCAGCAGCAGGACTAGCGGGGGGACCGGGGAGCTGTTTTTT.

The chain has TRBV7-2 and TRBJ2-2; 8 bases map to TRBD1. CDR1 and CDR2 from the germline V gene are SGHTA and FQGNSA. Trimming removed 6 bases from V and 6 bases from J; junction bases left unmatched: 3. This CDR3 spans 13 amino acids. CDR3 region: CASSTGGSGELFF. DNA of the CDR3: TGTGCCAGCAGTACAGGGGGGTCCGGGGAGCTGTTTTTT.